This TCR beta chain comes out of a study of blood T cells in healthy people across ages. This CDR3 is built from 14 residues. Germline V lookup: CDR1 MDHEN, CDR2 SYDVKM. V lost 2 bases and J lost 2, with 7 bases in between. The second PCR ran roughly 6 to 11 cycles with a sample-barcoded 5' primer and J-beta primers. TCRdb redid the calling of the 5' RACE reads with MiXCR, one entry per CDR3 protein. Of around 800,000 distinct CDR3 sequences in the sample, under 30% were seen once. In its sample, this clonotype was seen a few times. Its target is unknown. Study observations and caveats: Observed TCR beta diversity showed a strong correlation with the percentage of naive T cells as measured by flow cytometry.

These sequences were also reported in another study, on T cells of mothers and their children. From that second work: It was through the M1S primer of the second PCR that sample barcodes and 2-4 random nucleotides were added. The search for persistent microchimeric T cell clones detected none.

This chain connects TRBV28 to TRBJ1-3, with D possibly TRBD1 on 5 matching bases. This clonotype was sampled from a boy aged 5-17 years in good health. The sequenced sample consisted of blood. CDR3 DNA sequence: TGTGCCAGCAGTTTAGTACAGGCTGGAAACACCATATATTTT. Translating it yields CASSLVQAGNTIYF.